The rows below give T cell receptor beta chains drawn from one sample of a study of regulatory T cells in long-lasting Graves disease. TCRdb re-called the multiplex PCR reads with MiXCR, one entry per CDR3 protein. The sample has about 470,000 distinct CDR3 sequences, 15% seen once; the top ten hold 15% to 20%. The sample was also linked to a second study, of T cells in Graves' hyperthyroidism and ophthalmopathy.

The source was peripheral blood mononuclear cells (PBMCs), collected at new diagnosis, from a patient treated with antithyroid drugs. The source is a woman aged 25-40 years with Graves disease. The CDR3 runs from the conserved cysteine through the conserved F or W. The D gene is left open where the match is weak. Rows give clone size only sometimes, using once, few, many, or a class for an expanded clone.

>-|many|TRBJ2-4|TRBV18
TGTGCCAGCTCACCCAGAGAAGGGGGAAACATTCAGTACTTC
CASSPREGGNIQYF
>-|few|TRBJ2-3|TRBV10-3
TGTGCCATCAGCCAACAGACAGGAGCTAGCACAGATACGCAGTATTTT
CAISQQTGASTDTQYF
>-|many|TRBJ2-3|TRBV2
TGTGCCAGCTCCTATACCGAAGGGAGGTTCGAAGATACGCAGTATTTT
CASSYTEGRFEDTQYF
>-|-|TRBJ2-3|TRBV4-2
TGTGCCAGCAGCCAAGTACAGACGCGGGATACGCAGTATTTT
CASSQVQTRDTQYF
>-|many|TRBJ2-7|TRBV28
TGTGCCAGCGAGCTAACTAGCAAATCCTACGAGCAGTACTTC
CASELTSKSYEQYF
>-|many|TRBJ1-1|TRBV20-1
TGCAGTGCTAGCCTCCAGGCGAACACTGAAGCTTTCTTT
CSASLQANTEAFF
>-|few|TRBJ2-1|TRBV12-5
TGTGCTAGTGGTTTATGGGGTAGGTCCTACAATGAGCAGCTCTTC
CASGLWGRSYNEQLF
>-|many|TRBJ1-4|TRBV2
TGTGCCAGCAAAATACAGAGAAATGAAAAACTGTTTTTT
CASKIQRNEKLFF
>TRBD1|many|TRBJ2-5|TRBV24-1
TGTGCCACCAGTGAGGGGGGACAGGGGGAACAAGAGACCCAGTACTTC
CATSEGGQGEQETQYF
>TRBD2|once|TRBJ2-1|TRBV13
TGTGCCAGCAGAGGGACTAGCGGACCATTTGCTAATGAGCAGTTCTTC
CASRGTSGPFANEQFF
>-|few|TRBJ1-4|TRBV27
TGTGCCAGCAGTTTGGCCGGAGTGGGCGCATCCGAAAAACTGTTTTTT
CASSLAGVGASEKLFF
>TRBD2|many|TRBJ2-7|TRBV20-1
TGCAGTGCCCGAGGACTAGCGGGAGGAGCCGAGCAGTACTTC
CSARGLAGGAEQYF
>TRBD2|many|TRBJ2-5|TRBV3-1
TGTGCCAGCAGCCAAGATGGGAGGGACCAAGAGACCCAGTACTTC
CASSQDGRDQETQYF
>TRBD2|many|TRBJ2-5|TRBV19
TGTGCCAGTAGTATGTTTGGTGAGACTAGCGATCAAGAGACCCAGTACTTC
CASSMFGETSDQETQYF
>TRBD1|many|TRBJ2-5|TRBV11-2
TGTGCCAGCGGACAGGGCCTCCGGGGGCAAGAGACCCAGTACTTC
CASGQGLRGQETQYF
>TRBD2|many|TRBJ2-1|TRBV5-1
TGCGCCAGCAGCCTAAAAGCGGGAGCCTACAATGAGCAGTTCTTC
CASSLKAGAYNEQFF
>-|few|TRBJ1-2|TRBV4-1
TGCGCCAGCAGCCAAGAGCGGCAGGGAGGAGTGAATGGCTACACCTTC
CASSQERQGGVNGYTF
>TRBD1|-|TRBJ2-1|TRBV27
TGTGCCAGCAGTTTTCGTTCGCCGGTTGGGGGACAGGGGGCTTATGAGCAGTTCTTC
CASSFRSPVGGQGAYEQFF
>-|few|TRBJ1-2|TRBV5-1
TGCGCCAGCAGCCGCGTTGGGGCAGGGGAAGTCTATGGCTACACCTTC
CASSRVGAGEVYGYTF
>TRBD1|many|TRBJ1-2|TRBV7-9
TGTGCCAGCAGCCAAGGACAGGGCAGGGATAGACATGGCTACACCTTC
CASSQGQGRDRHGYTF
>TRBD2|-|TRBJ2-1|TRBV6-2/TRBV6-3
TGTGCCAGCAGTCCGTCCGGGGGTAGCGGGAGTTTTATGAATGAGCAGTTCTTC
CASSPSGGSGSFMNEQFF
>TRBD2|-|TRBJ2-3|TRBV29-1
TGCAGCGTTACCTTAGCGGGGGGAAGCACAGATACGCAGTATTTT
CSVTLAGGSTDTQYF
>-|-|TRBJ2-7|TRBV27
TGTGCCAGCAGTTCTACAGGGTCGGAGCAGTACTTC
CASSSTGSEQYF
>-|many|TRBJ2-1|TRBV10-1
TGCGCCAGCAGTGACGGCGGGATGTCCTACAATGAGCAGTTCTTC
CASSDGGMSYNEQFF
>-|many|TRBJ2-3|TRBV5-1
TGCGCCAGCAGCAAAGGGACACTGGGAGATACGCAGTATTTT
CASSKGTLGDTQYF
>-|-|TRBJ1-2|TRBV7-9
TGTGCCAGCAGCCCCGACACATTAGGATTCGGCTACACCTTC
CASSPDTLGFGYTF
>-|many|TRBJ1-6|TRBV27
TGTGCCAGCAGTTTATCTTGGGGGATAGGTTCACCCCTCCACTTT
CASSLSWGIGSPLHF
>-|-|TRBJ2-7|TRBV5-1
TGCGCCAGCAGCTTGGGTTCCCGGGGGAAGGACGAGCAGTACTTC
CASSLGSRGKDEQYF
>-|many|TRBJ2-1|TRBV12-3/TRBV12-4
TGTGCCAGCAGGGGCACGGGCTACAATGAGCAGTTCTTC
CASRGTGYNEQFF
>-|many|TRBJ1-6|TRBV2
TGTGCCAGCAAGGAGCGTAGTAATTCACCCCTCCACTTT
CASKERSNSPLHF
>TRBD1|-|TRBJ2-2|TRBV7-9
TGTGCCAGCAGCTTATGGCAGGGGGCTGGAACCGGGGAGCTGTTTTTT
CASSLWQGAGTGELFF
>TRBD2|many|TRBJ2-5|TRBV6-5
TGTGCCAGCAGTTACGCCGAAGCGGGAGGGCAAGGGACCCAGTACTTC
CASSYAEAGGQGTQYF